This entry features one T cell receptor beta chain sequence. The same CDR3 is also encoded by other DNA sequences in this sample. The sample belongs to a study of blood T cell repertoires in COVID-19. Sequenced by immunoSEQ multiplex PCR; TCRdb stores in-frame clones only, minus some. The table lists tens of thousands of clones, roughly 80% of them singletons, with approximately 4.6% in the top ten. Specimen: peripheral blood. This clonotype originated in a man older than 75 with COVID-19, enrolled during active disease.

The CDR3 region has the DNA TGTGCCAGTAGTATCGGAGGAACTGGAAACACCATATATTTT. Translating gives CASSIGGTGNTIYF. The V call is TRBV19, the J call TRBJ1-3; D not resolved. The CDR3 totals 14 residues. Germline V CDR1 and CDR2: LNHDA, SQIVND (reference sequence). Deletions cut 3 bases from V and 2 bases from J, with 8 bases between.